These 18 T cell receptor beta chains share one sample of origin, sequenced in a study of T cells in Graves' hyperthyroidism and ophthalmopathy. Amplified TCR beta CDR3 regions came from RNA transcripts. HTBI primers drove first-round RT-PCR of the TCR CDR3. Via MiXCR, TCRdb re-called the multiplex PCR reads, giving one row per CDR3 protein. The sample records some 510,000 distinct CDR3 sequences, about half being singletons. What was sequenced was peripheral blood or thyroid tissue (not recorded which). The source is a woman aged 18-29 years with Graves' hyperthyroidism.

The V and J genes are TRBV7-6 and TRBJ2-7; 11 bases are shared with TRBD2. The CDR3 is made up of 15 amino acids. CDR1 and CDR2 from the germline V gene are SGHVS and FNYEAQ. Trimming cost V 4 bases and J 4 bases; bases outside gene matches: 6. Written as DNA, the CDR3 is TGTGCCAGCAGCTCGGGGACTAGCGGACAGTACGAGCAGTACTTC. It is translated as CASSSGTSGQYEQYF.

The V gene is TRBV4-3, the J gene TRBJ2-5; TRBD1 agrees at 8 bases. Germline CDR1 and CDR2: LGHNA and YSLEER. This CDR3 contains 16 residues. After removal of 1 base from V and 4 bases from J, the junction contained 8 bases not matched to a gene. This CDR3 is CASSQVAGGAGETQYF. In nucleotides, the CDR3 is TGCGCCAGCAGCCAAGTTGCAGGGGGCGCAGGAGAGACCCAGTACTTC.

In the case of this clonotype: Germline and junction disagree at one end, which may indicate a read error. V gene TRBV24-1 combines with J gene TRBJ2-7, with D perhaps matching TRBD1 (6 bases). From germline, CDR1 is KGHDR and CDR2 SFDVKD. The CDR3 runs to 11 residues. As DNA, the CDR3 is TGTGCCAGCAGTGCCAGGGGCGAGCAGTACTTC. This encodes CASSARGEQYF.

The chain recombines TRBV10-3 with TRBJ1-4, with a tentative D call TRBD1 (5 bases). CDR3 length: 16 amino acids. The germline V gene encodes CDR1 ENHRY and CDR2 SYGVKD. The V end was cut by 3 bases, the J end by 1 base, with 12 bases between. CDR3 nucleotides: TGTGCCATCAGTGACTCTAGCGGGGGAACTAATGAAAAACTGTTTTTT. It translates to CAISDSSGGTNEKLFF.

This clonotype was observed a handful of times. For the CDR3, the DNA is TGCAGCGCCGACGAGGGGGGTAACTATGGCTACACCTTC. This codes for CSADEGGNYGYTF. The chain combines TRBV29-1 with TRBJ1-2; maybe TRBD1 (6 bases). Trimming cost V 7 bases and J 1 base, with 13 bases left between them. CDR1 is SQVTM, CDR2 ANQGSEA, per germline. CDR3 length: 13 amino acids.

On this clonotype itself: Given a much more abundant clone one base away, this may be a read error. The chain employs TRBV2 and TRBJ1-2; D is uncertain. The germline CDR1 and CDR2 sequences are SNHLY and FYNNEI. This CDR3 has 14 residues. The V end lost 9 bases, the J end lost 4 bases, and 18 bases lay between the germline ends. CDR3 DNA sequence: TGTGCCAGGATGGAGGACTCGACGGGCTATGGCTACACCTTC. This encodes CARMEDSTGYGYTF.

This clonotype was detected a few times. V is TRBV19 and J is TRBJ2-5, with a weak D call TRBD2 (5 bases). CDR1 is LNHDA and CDR2 is SQIVND in the germline V gene (reference sequence). V gave up 2 bases and J gave up 3 bases, with 13 bases separating them. This CDR3 comprises 15 residues. As DNA, the CDR3 is TGTGCCAGTAGTATACGGGTTAGCGTAAAAGAGACCCAGTACTTC. Translating it yields CASSIRVSVKETQYF.

V is TRBV29-1 and J is TRBJ1-2, with TRBD1 matching over 7 bases. The J segment lost 4 bases and the V segment lost 3 bases, leaving 5 bases of the junction unmatched. The CDR3 covers 13 residues. CDR1 is SQVTM, CDR2 ANQGSEA, per germline. The CDR3 region has the DNA TGCAGCGTTGAGCGGGACAGCGGCTATGGCTACACCTTC. Residues: CSVERDSGYGYTF.

The chain couples TRBV6-6 to TRBJ2-5; 8 bases line up with TRBD2. Germline trimming cut 2 bases from V and 5 bases from J; bases unmatched to any gene: 7. The germline CDR1 and CDR2 sequences are MNHNY and SVGAGI (reference sequence). The length of the CDR3 is 15 residues. The CDR3 loop reads CASSYAGLVVETQYF. The CDR3 nucleotides are TGTGCCAGCAGTTACGCGGGACTAGTTGTGGAGACCCAGTACTTC.

This rearrangement joins TRBV7-9 to TRBJ2-7; D call uncertain. V was pared by 6 bases and J by 6 bases, with 15 bases between. This CDR3 comprises 13 residues. Per germline, CDR1 SEHNR and CDR2 FQNEAQ (reference sequence). CDR3 sequence (DNA): TGTGCCAGCAGTTCCACCAGCTTTGGCGAGCAGTACTTC. As protein: CASSSTSFGEQYF. Combining the CDR3 with reference TRBV7-9 and TRBJ2-7 gives the whole variable domain DTGVSQNPRHKITKRGQNVTFRCDPISEHNRLYWYRQTLGQGPEFLTYFQNEAQLEKSRLLSDRFSAERPKGSFSTLEIQRTEQGDSAMYLCASSSTSFGEQYFGPGTRLTVT.

This clonotype was detected a few times. The rearrangement joins TRBV7-9 to TRBJ2-5; 10 positions match TRBD1. V gave up 3 bases and J gave up 4 bases; unmatched junction bases: 2. Germline assignment: CDR1 SEHNR and CDR2 FQNEAQ (reference sequence). The CDR3 runs 14 residues. The CDR3 region is CASSLDRGIETQYF. CDR3 DNA sequence: TGTGCCAGCAGCTTGGACAGGGGGATAGAGACCCAGTACTTC.

This clonotype has a single count. The chain joins TRBV25-1 to TRBJ2-5, with unresolved D. V lost 5 bases to trimming and J lost 4 bases, with 14 bases between them. CDR3 size: 14 residues. Looked up from germline, CDR1 is MGHDK and CDR2 is SYGVNS. The CDR3 region has the DNA TGTGCCAGCAGTTTGGATAGGTTCTCAGAGACCCAGTACTTC. It specifies CASSLDRFSETQYF. The full variable domain, completed using reference TRBV25-1 and TRBJ2-5, is EADIYQTPRYLVIGTGKKITLECSQTMGHDKMYWYQQDPGMELHLIHYSYGVNSTEKGDLSSESTVSRIRTEHFPLTLESARPSHTSQYLCASSLDRFSETQYFGPGTRLLVL.

There are many counts of this clonotype. This chain connects TRBV7-2 to TRBJ1-5, with 9 bases matching TRBD1. Germline lookup yields CDR1 SGHTA and CDR2 FQGNSA. V lost 3 bases, J lost 5 bases, and 2 bases stayed unmatched. This CDR3 has 14 residues. The DNA of the CDR3 is TGTGCCAGCAGCTTGACAGGGGGACATCAGCCCCAGCATTTT. Translating it yields CASSLTGGHQPQHF.

This clonotype was counted many times. The chain couples TRBV10-3 to TRBJ2-6; TRBD1 matches 8 bases. Germline CDR1 ENHRY, CDR2 SYGVKD. J lost 0 bases, V lost 4 bases, and 2 bases had no gene match. This CDR3 has 16 amino acids. This CDR3 reads CAISGTGHSGANVLTF. DNA for the CDR3: TGTGCCATCAGTGGGACAGGGCACTCTGGGGCCAACGTCCTGACTTTC.

In regard to this clonotype: One base away lies a much larger clone, so this may be a sequencing read error. The rearrangement joins TRBV10-3 to TRBJ2-5, with 12 positions matching TRBD2. Germline V CDR1 and CDR2: ENHRY, SYGVKD. The CDR3 sequence is 15 residues long. The CDR3 protein is CVISVRLAGEETQYF. Here the CDR3 DNA reads TGTGTCATCAGTGTCCGACTAGCGGGAGAAGAGACCCAGTACTTC.

This clonotype has ten or more counts. The chain employs TRBV7-3 and TRBJ1-6; D possibly corresponds to TRBD1 (6 bases). CDR1 is SGHTA, CDR2 FQGTGA, per germline. Deletions cut 5 bases from V and 10 bases from J, with 12 bases between. The CDR3 sequence is 13 residues long. The CDR3 DNA reads TGTGCCAGCAGCGAGACAGGAGGATCACCCCTCCACTTT. Its protein is CASSETGGSPLHF.

This clonotype turned up a few times. The chain couples TRBV10-3 to TRBJ2-7; D is uncertain. The V and J ends lost 3 bases and 0 bases respectively, with 6 bases between them. Germline V gives CDR1 ENHRY, CDR2 SYGVKD. This CDR3 region has 13 residues. CDR3 DNA sequence: TGTGCCATCAGTGACAGCAGCTCCTACGAGCAGTACTTC. Amino acids: CAISDSSSYEQYF.

This clonotype was found many times. The chain is built from TRBV7-9 and TRBJ2-7; a weak D match, TRBD1 (6 bases). Trimming pared 8 bases from V and 2 bases from J, leaving 16 bases between. Germline CDR1 reads SEHNR; CDR2 reads FQNEAQ (reference sequence). This CDR3 is 14 amino acids long. The CDR3 DNA is TGTGCCAGCCAAAACGGTGCAGGGGCCTACGAGCAGTACTTC. This codes for CASQNGAGAYEQYF.